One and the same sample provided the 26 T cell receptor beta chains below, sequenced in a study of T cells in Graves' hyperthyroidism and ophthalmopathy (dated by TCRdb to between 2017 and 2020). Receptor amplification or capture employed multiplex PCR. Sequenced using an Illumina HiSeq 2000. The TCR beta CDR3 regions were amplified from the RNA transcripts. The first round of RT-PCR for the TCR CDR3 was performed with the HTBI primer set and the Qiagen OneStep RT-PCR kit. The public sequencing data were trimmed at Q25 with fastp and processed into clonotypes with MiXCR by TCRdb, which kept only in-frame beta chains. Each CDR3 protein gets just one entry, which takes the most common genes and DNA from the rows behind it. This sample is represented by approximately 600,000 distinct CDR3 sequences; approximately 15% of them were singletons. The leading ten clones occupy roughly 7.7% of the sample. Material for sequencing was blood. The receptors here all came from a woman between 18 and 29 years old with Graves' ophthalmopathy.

This CDR3 is CASTRTGSRSSEAFF. The CDR3 nucleotides read TGTGCCAGCACCCGGACAGGGTCTCGGTCATCTGAAGCTTTCTTT. This chain uses TRBV6-1 with TRBJ1-1; the match to TRBD1 covers 8 bases. Germline assignment: CDR1 MNHNS and CDR2 SASEGT. J was trimmed by 6 bases and V by 7 bases; bases with no gene match: 13. This CDR3 has 15 amino acids.

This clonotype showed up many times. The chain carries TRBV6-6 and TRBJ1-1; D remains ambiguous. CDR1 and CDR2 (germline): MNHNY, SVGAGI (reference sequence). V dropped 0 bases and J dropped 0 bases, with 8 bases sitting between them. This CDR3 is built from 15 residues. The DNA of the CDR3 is TGTGCCAGCAGTTACTCGGAACAGCTGAACACTGAAGCTTTCTTT. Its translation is CASSYSEQLNTEAFF.

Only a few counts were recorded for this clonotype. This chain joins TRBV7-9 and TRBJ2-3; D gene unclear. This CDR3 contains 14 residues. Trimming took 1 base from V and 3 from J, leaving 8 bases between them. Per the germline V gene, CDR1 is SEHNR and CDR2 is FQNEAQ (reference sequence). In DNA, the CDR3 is TGTGCCAGCAGCTTAGTTTCTAGGACAGATACGCAGTATTTT. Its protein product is CASSLVSRTDTQYF.

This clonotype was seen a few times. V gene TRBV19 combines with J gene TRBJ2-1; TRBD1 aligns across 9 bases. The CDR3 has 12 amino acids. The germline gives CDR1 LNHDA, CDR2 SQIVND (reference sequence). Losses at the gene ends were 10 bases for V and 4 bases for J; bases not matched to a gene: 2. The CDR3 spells CATGTGYNEQFF. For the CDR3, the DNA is TGTGCCACCGGGACAGGGTACAATGAGCAGTTCTTC.

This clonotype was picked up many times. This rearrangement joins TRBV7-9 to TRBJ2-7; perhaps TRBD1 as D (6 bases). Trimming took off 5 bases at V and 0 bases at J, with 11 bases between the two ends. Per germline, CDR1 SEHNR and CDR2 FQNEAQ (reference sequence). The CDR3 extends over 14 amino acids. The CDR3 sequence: CASSTRDNSYEQYF. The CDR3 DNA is TGTGCCAGCAGCACAAGGGACAACTCCTACGAGCAGTACTTC. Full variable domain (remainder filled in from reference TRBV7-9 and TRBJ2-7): DTGVSQNPRHKITKRGQNVTFRCDPISEHNRLYWYRQTLGQGPEFLTYFQNEAQLEKSRLLSDRFSAERPKGSFSTLEIQRTEQGDSAMYLCASSTRDNSYEQYFGPGTRLTVT.

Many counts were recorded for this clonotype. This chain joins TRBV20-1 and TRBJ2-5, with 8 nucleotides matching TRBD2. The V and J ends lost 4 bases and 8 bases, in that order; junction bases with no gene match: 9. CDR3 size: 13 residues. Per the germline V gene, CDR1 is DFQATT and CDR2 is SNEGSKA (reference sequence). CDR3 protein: CSATSGGPGTQYF. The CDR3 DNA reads TGCAGTGCTACAAGCGGGGGTCCTGGAACCCAGTACTTC.

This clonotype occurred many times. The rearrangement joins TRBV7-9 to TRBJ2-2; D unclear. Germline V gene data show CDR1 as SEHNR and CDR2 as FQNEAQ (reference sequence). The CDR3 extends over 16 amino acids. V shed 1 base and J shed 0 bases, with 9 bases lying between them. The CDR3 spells CASSLVQPANTGELFF. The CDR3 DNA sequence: TGTGCCAGCAGCTTAGTACAGCCCGCGAACACCGGGGAGCTGTTTTTT.

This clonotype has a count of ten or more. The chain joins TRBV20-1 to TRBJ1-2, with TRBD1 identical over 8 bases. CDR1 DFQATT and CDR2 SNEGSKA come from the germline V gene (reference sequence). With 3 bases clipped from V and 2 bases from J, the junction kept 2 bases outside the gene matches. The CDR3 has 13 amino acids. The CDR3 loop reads CSASHRGNYGYTF. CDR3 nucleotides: TGCAGTGCTAGCCACAGGGGGAACTATGGCTACACCTTC.

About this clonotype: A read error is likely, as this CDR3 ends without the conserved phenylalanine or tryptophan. The CDR3 DNA reads TGCGCCAGCAGCCAAGCCGGGACAGAAGCTTTCCTT. Translating it yields CASSQAGTEAFL. J is TRBJ1-1 and V is TRBV4-3, with D perhaps TRBD1 (6 bases). V was shortened by 1 base and J by 8 bases, with 8 bases between the two germline ends. Germline V lookup: CDR1 LGHNA, CDR2 YSLEER. CDR3 length: 12 residues.

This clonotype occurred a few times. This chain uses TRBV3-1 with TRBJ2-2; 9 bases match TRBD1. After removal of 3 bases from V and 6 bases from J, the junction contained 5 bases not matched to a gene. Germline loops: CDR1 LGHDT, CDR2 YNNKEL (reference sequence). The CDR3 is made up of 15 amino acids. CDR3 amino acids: CASSQGTGFAGELFF. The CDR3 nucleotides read TGTGCCAGCAGCCAGGGGACAGGGTTCGCCGGGGAGCTGTTTTTT.

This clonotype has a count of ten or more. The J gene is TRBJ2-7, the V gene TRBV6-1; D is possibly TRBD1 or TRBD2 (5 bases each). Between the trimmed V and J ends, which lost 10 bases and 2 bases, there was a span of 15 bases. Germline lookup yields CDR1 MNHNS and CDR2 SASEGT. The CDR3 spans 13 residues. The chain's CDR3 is CATHPGPPYEQYF. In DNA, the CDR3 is TGTGCCACTCACCCGGGACCTCCCTACGAGCAGTACTTC.

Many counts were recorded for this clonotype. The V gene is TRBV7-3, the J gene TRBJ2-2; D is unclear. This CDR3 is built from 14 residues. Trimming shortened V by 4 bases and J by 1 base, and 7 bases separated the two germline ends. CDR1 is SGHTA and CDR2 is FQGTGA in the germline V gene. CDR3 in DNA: TGTGCCAGCAGCTCCTCCGGGAACACCGGGGAGCTGTTTTTT. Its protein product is CASSSSGNTGELFF.

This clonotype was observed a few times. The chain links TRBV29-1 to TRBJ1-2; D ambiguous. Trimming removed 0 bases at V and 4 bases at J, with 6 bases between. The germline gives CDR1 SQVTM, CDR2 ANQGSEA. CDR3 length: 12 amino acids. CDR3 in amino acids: CSVEELGYGYTF. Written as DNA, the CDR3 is TGCAGCGTTGAAGAGTTGGGCTATGGCTACACCTTC.

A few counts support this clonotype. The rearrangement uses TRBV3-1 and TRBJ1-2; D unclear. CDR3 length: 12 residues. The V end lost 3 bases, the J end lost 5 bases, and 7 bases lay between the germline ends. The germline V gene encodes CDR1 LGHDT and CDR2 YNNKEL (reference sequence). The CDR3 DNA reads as TGTGCCAGCAGCCATGAGAGTTATGGCTACACCTTC. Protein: CASSHESYGYTF.

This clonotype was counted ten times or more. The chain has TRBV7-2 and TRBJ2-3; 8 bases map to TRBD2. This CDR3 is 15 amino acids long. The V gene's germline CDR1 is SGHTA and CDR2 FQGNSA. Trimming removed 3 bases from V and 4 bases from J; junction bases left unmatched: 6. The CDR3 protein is CASSFPGGGADTQYF. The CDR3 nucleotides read TGTGCCAGCAGCTTCCCGGGAGGGGGGGCAGATACGCAGTATTTT.

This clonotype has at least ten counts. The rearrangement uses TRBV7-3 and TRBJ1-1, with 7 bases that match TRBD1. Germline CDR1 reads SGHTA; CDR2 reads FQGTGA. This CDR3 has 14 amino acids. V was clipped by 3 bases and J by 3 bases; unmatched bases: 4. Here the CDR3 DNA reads TGTGCCAGCAGCTTCCAGGGGGGGGACACTGAAGCTTTCTTT. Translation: CASSFQGGDTEAFF.

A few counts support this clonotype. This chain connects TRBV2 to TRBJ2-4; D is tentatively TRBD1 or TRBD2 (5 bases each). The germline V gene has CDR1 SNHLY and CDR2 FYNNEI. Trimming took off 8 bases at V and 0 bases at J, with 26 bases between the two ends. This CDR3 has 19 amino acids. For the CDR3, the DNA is TGTGCCAGCTCCCAAAGTCCAGGGAGAGACCTTCTAGCCAAAAACATTCAGTACTTC. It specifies CASSQSPGRDLLAKNIQYF.

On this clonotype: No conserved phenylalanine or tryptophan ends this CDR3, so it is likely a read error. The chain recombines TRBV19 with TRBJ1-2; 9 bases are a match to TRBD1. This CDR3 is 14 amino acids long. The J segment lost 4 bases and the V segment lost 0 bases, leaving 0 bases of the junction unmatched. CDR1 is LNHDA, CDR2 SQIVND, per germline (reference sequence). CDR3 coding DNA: TGTGCCAGTAGTATAGAGACAGGGGGCTATGGCTACACCCTC. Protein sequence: CASSIETGGYGYTL.

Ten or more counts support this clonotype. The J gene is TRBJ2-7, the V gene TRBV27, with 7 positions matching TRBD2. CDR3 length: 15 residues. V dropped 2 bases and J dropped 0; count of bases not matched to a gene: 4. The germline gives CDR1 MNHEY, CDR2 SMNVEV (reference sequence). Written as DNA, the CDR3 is TGTGCCAGCAGTTTAGCGGGACTACACTCCTACGAGCAGTACTTC. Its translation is CASSLAGLHSYEQYF.

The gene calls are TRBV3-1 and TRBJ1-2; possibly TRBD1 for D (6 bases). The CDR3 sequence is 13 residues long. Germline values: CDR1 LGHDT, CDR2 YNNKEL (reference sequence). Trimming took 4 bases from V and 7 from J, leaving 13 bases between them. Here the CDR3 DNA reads TGTGCCAGCAGCCCGGCCGGGGGCCGTGGCTACACCTTC. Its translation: CASSPAGGRGYTF.

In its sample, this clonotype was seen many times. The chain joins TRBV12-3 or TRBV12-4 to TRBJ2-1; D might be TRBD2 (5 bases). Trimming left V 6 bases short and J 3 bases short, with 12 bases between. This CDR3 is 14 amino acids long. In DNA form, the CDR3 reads TGTGCCAGCAGACTACTAGAGGTCTACAATGAGCAGTTCTTC. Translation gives CASRLLEVYNEQFF.

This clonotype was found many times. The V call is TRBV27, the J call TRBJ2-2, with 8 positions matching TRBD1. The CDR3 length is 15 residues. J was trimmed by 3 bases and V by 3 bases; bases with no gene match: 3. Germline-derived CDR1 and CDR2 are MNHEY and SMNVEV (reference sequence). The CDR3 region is CASSLNRGDTGELFF. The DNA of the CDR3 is TGTGCCAGCAGTTTGAACAGGGGGGACACCGGGGAGCTGTTTTTT.

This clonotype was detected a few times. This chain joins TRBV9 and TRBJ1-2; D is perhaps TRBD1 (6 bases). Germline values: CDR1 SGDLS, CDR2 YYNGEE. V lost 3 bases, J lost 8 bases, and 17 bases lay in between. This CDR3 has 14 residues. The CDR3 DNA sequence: TGTGCCAGCAGCGCGAACAGGGTCTCGGGCGGCTACACCTTC. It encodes CASSANRVSGGYTF.

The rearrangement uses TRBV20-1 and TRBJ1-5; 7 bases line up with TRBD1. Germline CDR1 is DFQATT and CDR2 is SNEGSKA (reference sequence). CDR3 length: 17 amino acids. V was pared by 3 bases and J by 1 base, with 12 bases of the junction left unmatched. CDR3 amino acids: CSASGEGAGRSNQPQHF. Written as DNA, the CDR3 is TGCAGTGCTAGCGGGGAGGGGGCAGGGCGGAGCAATCAGCCCCAGCATTTT.

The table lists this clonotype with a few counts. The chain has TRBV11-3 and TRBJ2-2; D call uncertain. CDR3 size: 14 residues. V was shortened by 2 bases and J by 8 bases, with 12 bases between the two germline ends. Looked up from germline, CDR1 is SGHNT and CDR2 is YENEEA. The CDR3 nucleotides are TGTGCCAGCAGCTTATCGGAAGGGCGAGGGGAGCTGTTTTTT. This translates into CASSLSEGRGELFF.

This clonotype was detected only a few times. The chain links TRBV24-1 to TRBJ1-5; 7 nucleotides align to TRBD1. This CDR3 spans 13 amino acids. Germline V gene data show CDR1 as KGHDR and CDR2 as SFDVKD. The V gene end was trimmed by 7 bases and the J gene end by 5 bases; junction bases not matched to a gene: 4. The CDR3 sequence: CATSPTGYQPQHF. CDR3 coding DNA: TGTGCCACCAGCCCGACAGGGTATCAGCCCCAGCATTTT.